These 21 T cell receptor beta chains were sequenced from one sample in a study of T cells after yellow fever vaccination. TCRdb reanalysed the 5' RACE reads using MiXCR and keeps one entry per CDR3 protein. The sample includes 450,000 to 600,000 distinct CDR3 sequences, about 14% of them seen just once. The material was PBMCs, obtained on the day of the yellow fever booster vaccination. The receptors were gathered from a man in his thirties or forties who received the YFV17D yellow fever vaccine.

Comment on this clonotype: Germline is not matched at one junction end, which may reflect a read error. The genes are TRBV20-1 and TRBJ2-6; D remains unclear. The CDR3 has 16 residues. Germline CDR1 is DFQATT and CDR2 is SNEGSKA (reference sequence). This CDR3 is CCARDHNLPGANVLTF. DNA for the CDR3: TGCTGTGCTAGAGATCATAACCTCCCTGGGGCCAACGTCCTGACTTTC.

This clonotype has ten or more counts. The J gene is TRBJ2-2, the V gene TRBV10-3, with D hard to call. The ends were cut back, 1 base at V and 1 base at J, with 1 base in the middle. There are 13 residues in the CDR3. The germline CDR1 and CDR2 sequences are ENHRY and SYGVKD. The CDR3 region is CAISEWNTGELFF. Written as DNA, the CDR3 is TGTGCCATCAGTGAGTGGAACACCGGGGAGCTGTTTTTT.

This clonotype was recorded a few times. This chain uses TRBV7-2 with TRBJ2-3, with TRBD2 as a possible D gene (5 bases). The germline gives CDR1 SGHTA, CDR2 FQGNSA. The length of the CDR3 is 16 residues. Deletions cut 2 bases from V and 4 bases from J, with 16 bases between. The CDR3 DNA reads TGTGCCAGCAGCTTAATCGGGAAGGAAGTCGCAGATACGCAGTATTTT. This codes for CASSLIGKEVADTQYF.

V and J are TRBV5-1 and TRBJ2-3; 10 bases fit TRBD2. Germline trimming cut 5 bases from V and 5 bases from J; bases unmatched to any gene: 5. From germline, CDR1 is SGHRS and CDR2 YFSETQ. This CDR3 is built from 14 residues. The CDR3 DNA sequence: TGCGCCAGCAGGAGCGGGAGGGCCAAAGATACGCAGTATTTT. It yields the protein CASRSGRAKDTQYF.

The V gene is TRBV5-1, the J gene TRBJ2-5, with 9 bases that match TRBD2. V was pared by 4 bases and J by 1 base, with 2 bases of the junction left unmatched. This CDR3 is 14 amino acids long. Germline V gene data show CDR1 as SGHRS and CDR2 as YFSETQ. The CDR3 here is CASSKGLAQETQYF. The CDR3 DNA reads as TGCGCCAGCAGCAAGGGACTAGCCCAAGAGACCCAGTACTTC.

Only a few counts were recorded for this clonotype. The rearrangement uses TRBV20-1 and TRBJ2-7; D possibly corresponds to TRBD2 (6 bases). This CDR3 spans 15 amino acids. From germline, CDR1 is DFQATT and CDR2 SNEGSKA (reference sequence). V was cut by 1 base and J by 3 bases, with 16 bases left in between. The CDR3 reads CSARGGLDPNYEQYF. The CDR3 DNA sequence: TGCAGTGCTAGAGGGGGACTCGACCCAAACTACGAGCAGTACTTC.

The table lists this clonotype with many counts. The rearrangement uses TRBV12-3 or TRBV12-4 and TRBJ2-3; the match to TRBD1 covers 8 bases. The CDR3 sequence is 15 residues long. After removal of 2 bases from V and 4 bases from J, the junction contained 5 bases not matched to a gene. CDR3 in amino acids: CASSLSDRGPDTQYF. DNA of the CDR3: TGTGCCAGCAGTTTATCCGACAGGGGACCAGATACGCAGTATTTT.

The chain joins TRBV6-1 to TRBJ2-5, with D possibly matching TRBD2 (6 bases). V was cut by 6 bases and J by 5 bases, with 10 bases left in between. This CDR3 is 12 amino acids long. From germline, CDR1 is MNHNS and CDR2 SASEGT. The DNA for the CDR3 is TGTGCCAGCAGCGTTGCGGGGGAGACCCAGTACTTC. As protein: CASSVAGETQYF.

This clonotype has only a few counts. The chain uses TRBV11-3 and TRBJ2-3; the D gene is possibly TRBD1 (6 bases). Deletions cut 5 bases from V and 3 bases from J, with 12 bases between. This CDR3 spans 14 amino acids. Germline loops: CDR1 SGHNT, CDR2 YENEEA. CDR3 residues: CASSSRGWTDTQYF. In nucleotides, the CDR3 is TGTGCCAGCAGCAGCAGGGGCTGGACAGATACGCAGTATTTT.

This clonotype was found a few times. The J gene is TRBJ2-3, the V gene TRBV5-1; maybe TRBD1 (6 bases). V shed 0 bases and J shed 1 base, with 12 bases lying between them. The V gene's germline CDR1 is SGHRS and CDR2 YFSETQ. The CDR3 consists of 16 residues. The CDR3 here is CASSLEQGWGTDTQYF. The DNA for the CDR3 is TGCGCCAGCAGCTTGGAGCAGGGGTGGGGCACAGATACGCAGTATTTT.

This rearrangement joins TRBV7-2 to TRBJ2-3; 9 positions match TRBD2. V trimming: 11 bases; J trimming: 5 bases; junction bases outside the gene matches: 17. CDR1 SGHTA and CDR2 FQGNSA come from the germline V gene. The CDR3 is 16 amino acids. CDR3 sequence (DNA): TGTGCCTCAGAGGAGCTAGCGGGAAAGGGTGGAGATACGCAGTATTTT. It specifies CASEELAGKGGDTQYF. The full variable domain, rest sourced from reference TRBV7-2 and TRBJ2-3, is GAGVSQSPSNKVTEKGKDVELRCDPISGHTALYWYRQSLGQGLEFLIYFQGNSAPDKSGLPSDRFSAERTGGSVSTLTIQRTQQEDSAVYLCASEELAGKGGDTQYFGPGTRLTVL.

This clonotype was picked up many times. One end of the junction is discordant with germline, which a read error may explain. The genes are TRBV18 and TRBJ2-1; D not certain. The length of the CDR3 is 15 residues. CDR1 is KGHSH and CDR2 is LQKENI in the germline V gene. For the CDR3, the DNA is TGCGCCAGCAGCCCAAGGGTTAGCTCCTACAATGAGCAGTTCTTC. Translated: CASSPRVSSYNEQFF.

The V gene is TRBV12-3 or TRBV12-4, the J gene TRBJ2-7, with D perhaps matching TRBD2 (7 bases). The ends were cut back, 3 bases at V and 3 bases at J, with 12 bases in the middle. The CDR3 extends over 14 amino acids. CDR3 protein: CASSFGGANYEQYF. CDR3 bases: TGTGCCAGCAGTTTTGGGGGGGCAAACTACGAGCAGTACTTC.

In its sample, this clonotype was seen many times. V and J are TRBV6-2 or TRBV6-3 and TRBJ1-6, with no clear D. V was cut by 5 bases and J by 7 bases, with 9 bases left in between. The germline V gene encodes CDR1 MNHEY and CDR2 SVGEGT. The CDR3 covers 13 residues. CDR3: CASSNAENSPLHF. The CDR3 DNA is TGTGCCAGCAGTAATGCCGAAAATTCACCCCTCCACTTT.

This clonotype was seen more than once but under ten times. The gene calls are TRBV18 and TRBJ1-2; D not certain. The CDR3 loop spans 13 amino acids. Deletions cut 3 bases from V and 8 bases from J, with 13 bases between. Per germline, CDR1 KGHSH and CDR2 LQKENI. CDR3 loop: CASSPRQLSGYTF. DNA of the CDR3: TGTGCCAGCTCACCGCGACAACTGAGCGGCTACACCTTC.

This clonotype was observed a few times. The chain uses TRBV20-1 and TRBJ2-3; 13 bases map to TRBD2. J gave up 2 bases and V 1 base, and 6 bases lay outside the gene matches. CDR3 length: 17 amino acids. Germline assignment: CDR1 DFQATT and CDR2 SNEGSKA (reference sequence). The CDR3 nucleotides are TGCAGTGCTAGAGGGAGGACTAGCGGGAGAGTCACAGATACGCAGTATTTT. This gives the protein CSARGRTSGRVTDTQYF.

This clonotype was counted between two and nine times. The chain carries TRBV6-1 and TRBJ1-1; possibly TRBD1 for D (6 bases). The V end lost 4 bases, the J end lost 4 bases, and 13 bases lay between the germline ends. CDR1 and CDR2 (germline): MNHNS, SASEGT. This CDR3 has 14 amino acids. CDR3 region: CASSVRGSGTEAFF. The CDR3 DNA reads TGTGCCAGCAGTGTAAGGGGGTCGGGCACTGAAGCTTTCTTT.

This chain uses TRBV19 with TRBJ2-2; 8 bases are shared with TRBD2. The CDR3 is 15 residues long. J was trimmed by 3 bases and V by 7 bases; bases with no gene match: 7. Germline CDR1 is LNHDA and CDR2 is SQIVND (reference sequence). The CDR3 spells CASTQLAGYTGELFF. The CDR3 bases are TGTGCCAGTACCCAATTAGCGGGATACACCGGGGAGCTGTTTTTT.

As DNA, the CDR3 is TGTGCCACCCGAAGGGTCCACAATGAGCAGTTCTTC. Protein sequence: CATRRVHNEQFF. This chain connects TRBV28 to TRBJ2-1; no clear D gene. The V gene lost 10 bases and the J gene lost 5 bases, with 12 bases spanning the gap. CDR3 length: 12 residues. Looked up from germline, CDR1 is MDHEN and CDR2 is SYDVKM.

This clonotype was counted a few times. The chain carries TRBV11-1 and TRBJ2-2, with D uncertain. CDR1 SGHAT and CDR2 FQDESV come from the germline V gene (reference sequence). This CDR3 contains 18 residues. V was clipped by 0 bases and J by 0 bases, with 14 bases between them. The CDR3 reads CASSLALQQLANTGELFF. The DNA for the CDR3 is TGTGCCAGCAGCTTAGCTCTCCAGCAACTTGCGAACACCGGGGAGCTGTTTTTT.

This clonotype was seen only a few times. This sequence joins TRBV11-2 and TRBJ2-3; D is undetermined. CDR1 is SGHAT, CDR2 FQNNGV, per germline. V was trimmed by 3 bases and J by 2 bases, leaving 12 bases between them. This CDR3 is 15 amino acids long. This CDR3 reads CASSFGPVPTDTQYF. The CDR3 DNA follows: TGTGCCAGCAGCTTCGGCCCAGTTCCCACAGATACGCAGTATTTT.